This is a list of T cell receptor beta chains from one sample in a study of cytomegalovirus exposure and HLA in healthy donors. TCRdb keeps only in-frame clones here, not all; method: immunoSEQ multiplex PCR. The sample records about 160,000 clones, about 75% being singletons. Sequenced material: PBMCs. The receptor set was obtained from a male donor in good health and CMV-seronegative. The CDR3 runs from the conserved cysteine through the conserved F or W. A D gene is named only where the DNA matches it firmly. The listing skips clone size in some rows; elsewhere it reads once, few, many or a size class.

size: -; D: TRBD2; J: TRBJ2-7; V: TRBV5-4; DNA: TGTGCCAGCTCGGGAGGGGGGCTGGGGTACGAGCAGTACTTC; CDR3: CASSGGGLGYEQYF
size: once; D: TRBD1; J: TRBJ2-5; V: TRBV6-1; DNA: TGTGCCAGCACCCTGATCCGGACAGGATCGAGTGAGCAGTACTTC; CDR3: CASTLIRTGSSEQYF
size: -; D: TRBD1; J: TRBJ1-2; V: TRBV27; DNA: TGTGCCAGCAGACATAGGACAGGGGCTACCTATGGCTACACCTTC; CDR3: CASRHRTGATYGYTF
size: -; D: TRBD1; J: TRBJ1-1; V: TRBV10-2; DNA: TGCGCCAGCAGTGACCGGGGACAGGGGACCCCTGAAGCTTTCTTT; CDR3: CASSDRGQGTPEAFF
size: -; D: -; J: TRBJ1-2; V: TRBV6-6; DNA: TGTGCCAGCAGTTACTCGACAGCAATTACTAACTATGGCTACACCTTC; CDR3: CASSYSTAITNYGYTF
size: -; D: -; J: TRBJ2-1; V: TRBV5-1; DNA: TGCGCCAGCAGCCCGGGGGACAGCTCCTACAATGAGCAGTTCTTC; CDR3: CASSPGDSSYNEQFF
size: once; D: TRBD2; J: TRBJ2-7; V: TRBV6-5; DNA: TGTGCCAGCAGTTACGCTAGCGGGAGTGACGAGCAGTACTTC; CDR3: CASSYASGSDEQYF
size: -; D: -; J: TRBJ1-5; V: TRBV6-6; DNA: TGTGCCAGCAGTTACTCGACGGGGTCCCTGAATCAGCCCCAGCATTTT; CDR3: CASSYSTGSLNQPQHF
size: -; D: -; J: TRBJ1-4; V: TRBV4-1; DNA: TGCGCCAGCAGCCAAGATCTGGGGGGAGGGGTAGGCGAAAAACTGTTTTTT; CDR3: CASSQDLGGGVGEKLFF
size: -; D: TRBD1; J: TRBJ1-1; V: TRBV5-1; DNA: TGCGCCAGCAGCACCCAGGGGGCTGGCACTGAAGCTTTCTTT; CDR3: CASSTQGAGTEAFF
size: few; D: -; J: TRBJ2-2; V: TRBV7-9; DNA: TGTGCCAGGGACAACAATCAGGACACCGGGGAGCTGTTTTTT; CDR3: CARDNNQDTGELFF
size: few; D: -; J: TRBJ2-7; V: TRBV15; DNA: TGTGCCACCAGCAAACCGGACTTCTCACCCGAGCAGTACTTC; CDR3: CATSKPDFSPEQYF
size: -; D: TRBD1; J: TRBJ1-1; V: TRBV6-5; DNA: TGTGCCAGCAGTTACGCGGACAGGGGGCGACCTGAAGCTTTCTTT; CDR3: CASSYADRGRPEAFF
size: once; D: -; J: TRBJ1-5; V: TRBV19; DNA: TGTGCCAGTAGGGGTGAGGGCAGCAATCAGCCCCAGCATTTT; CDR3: CASRGEGSNQPQHF
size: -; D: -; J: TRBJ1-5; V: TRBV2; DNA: TGTGCCAGCAGTGAAGGCTCTTCCCGGGTGCAGCCCCAGCATTTT; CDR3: CASSEGSSRVQPQHF
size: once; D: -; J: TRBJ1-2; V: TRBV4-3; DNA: TGCGCCAGCAGCCAAGTCTTCGCGACAGTGTATGGCTACACCTTC; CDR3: CASSQVFATVYGYTF
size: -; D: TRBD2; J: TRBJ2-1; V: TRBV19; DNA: TGTGCCAGTAGTCCCCCGCTAGCGGGGGGGCCCCACAATGAGCAGTTCTTC; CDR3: CASSPPLAGGPHNEQFF
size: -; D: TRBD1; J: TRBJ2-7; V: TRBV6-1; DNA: TGTGCCAGCAGGTCCGGGACAGGGCTCTACGAGCAGTACTTC; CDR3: CASRSGTGLYEQYF
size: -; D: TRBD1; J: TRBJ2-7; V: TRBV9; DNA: TGTGCCAGCAGCGCCTCGGGACAGGGGGCCGTCGAGCAGTACTTC; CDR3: CASSASGQGAVEQYF
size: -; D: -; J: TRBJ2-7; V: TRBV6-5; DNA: TGTGCCAGCAGATCAGTCTTCTACGAGCAGTACTTC; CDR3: CASRSVFYEQYF
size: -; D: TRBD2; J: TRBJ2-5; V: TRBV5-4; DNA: TGTGCCAGCAGCCCAGGGACTAGCGGCGTGGAGACCCAGTACTTC; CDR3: CASSPGTSGVETQYF
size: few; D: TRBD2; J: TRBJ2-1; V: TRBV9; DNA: TGTGCCAGCAGCGGTTTGGCGGGAGGGGCTGAGCAGTTCTTC; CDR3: CASSGLAGGAEQFF
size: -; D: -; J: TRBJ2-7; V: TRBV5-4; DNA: TGTGCCAGCAGCTTTACGGGGAGCTCCTACGAGCAGTACTTC; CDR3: CASSFTGSSYEQYF
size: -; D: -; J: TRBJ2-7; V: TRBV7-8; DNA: TGTGCCAGCAGTATATCCGCCTACGAGCAGTACTTC; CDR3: CASSISAYEQYF
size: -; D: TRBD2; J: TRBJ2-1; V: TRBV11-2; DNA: TGTGCCAGCAGCGAAAGCGGGAGTGGATACAATGAGCAGTTCTTC; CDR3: CASSESGSGYNEQFF
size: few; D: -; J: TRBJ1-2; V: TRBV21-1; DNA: TGTGCCAGCAGCAAGGGACAGGGAGGCGGCTACACCTTC; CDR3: CASSKGQGGGYTF
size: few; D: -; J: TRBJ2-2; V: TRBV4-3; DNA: TGCGCCAGCAGCCAAGAAGCGGCCACGAACACCGGGGAGCTGTTTTTT; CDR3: CASSQEAATNTGELFF
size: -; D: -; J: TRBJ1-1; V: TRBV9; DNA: TGTGCCAGCAGCGTACAGGCCCTGAACACTGAAGCTTTCTTT; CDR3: CASSVQALNTEAFF
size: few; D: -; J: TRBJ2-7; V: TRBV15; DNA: TGTGCCACCAGCAGGGAGGTTGGCGAGCAGTACTTC; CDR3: CATSREVGEQYF
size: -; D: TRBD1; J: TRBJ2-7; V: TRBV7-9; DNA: TGTTCCAGCAGCAGGAGTCGACAGGGGAAAATCTCCTACGAGCAGTACTTC; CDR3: CSSSRSRQGKISYEQYF
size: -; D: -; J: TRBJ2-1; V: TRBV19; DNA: TGTGCCAGTAGGGGGAGGAGGGCGAACTACAATGAGCAGTTCTTC; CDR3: CASRGRRANYNEQFF
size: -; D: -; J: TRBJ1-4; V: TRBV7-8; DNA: TGTGCCAGCAGCGTCAGGGGTTTGGAAAAACTGTTTTTT; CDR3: CASSVRGLEKLFF
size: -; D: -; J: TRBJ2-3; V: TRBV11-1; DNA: TGTGCCAGCAGCCGAAGGGGAAGCACAGATACGCAGTATTTT; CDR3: CASSRRGSTDTQYF
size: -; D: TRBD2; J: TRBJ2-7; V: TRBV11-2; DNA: TGTGCCAGCAGCGCTAGCGGGGGTTCCTACGAGCAGTACTTC; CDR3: CASSASGGSYEQYF
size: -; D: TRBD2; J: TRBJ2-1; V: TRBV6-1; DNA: TGTGCCAGTTTAGCCGGGACTAGCGGATTAAATGAGCAGTTCTTC; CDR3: CASLAGTSGLNEQFF
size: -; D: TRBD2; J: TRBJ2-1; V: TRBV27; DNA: TGTGCCAGCAGTTTATTTCCGGGAGGGCCCGGCAATGAGCAGTTCTTC; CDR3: CASSLFPGGPGNEQFF
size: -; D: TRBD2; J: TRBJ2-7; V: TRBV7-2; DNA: TGTGCCAGCAGCTTAGTTTTAGCTAGCGGGAGCTACGAGCAGTACTTC; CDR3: CASSLVLASGSYEQYF
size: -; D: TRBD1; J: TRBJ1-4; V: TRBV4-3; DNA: TGCGCCAGCAGCCAGACAGGGGCGACTAATGAAAAACTGTTTTTT; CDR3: CASSQTGATNEKLFF
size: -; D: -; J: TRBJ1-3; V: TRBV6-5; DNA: TGTGCCACCTTACAGGGTGCCGGAAACACCATATATTTT; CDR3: CATLQGAGNTIYF
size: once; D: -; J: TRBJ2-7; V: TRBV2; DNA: TGTGCCAGCAGTGTCACTTCCCAATCTTTC; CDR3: CASSVTSQSF
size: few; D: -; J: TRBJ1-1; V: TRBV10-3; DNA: TGTGCCATCAGGACAGGAAACACTGAAGCTTTCTTT; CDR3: CAIRTGNTEAFF
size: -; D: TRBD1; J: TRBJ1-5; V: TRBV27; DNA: TGTGCCAGCAGTTCAAGGACAGGGGGCAGCAATCAGCCCCAGCATTTT; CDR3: CASSSRTGGSNQPQHF
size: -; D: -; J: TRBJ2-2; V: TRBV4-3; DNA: TGCGCCAGCAGCCAAGATTCAGGGGACAACACCGGGGAGCTGTTTTTT; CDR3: CASSQDSGDNTGELFF
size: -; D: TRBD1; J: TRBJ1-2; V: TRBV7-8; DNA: TGTGCCAGCAGCCTAAGGGGACAGGGGGATGGCTACACCTTC; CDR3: CASSLRGQGDGYTF
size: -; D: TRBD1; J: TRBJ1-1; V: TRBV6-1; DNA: TGTGCCAGCAGAGATACTCCGGGACAGGTTCCTTTCTTT; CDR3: CASRDTPGQVPFF
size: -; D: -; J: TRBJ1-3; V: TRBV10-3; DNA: TGTGCCATCCAGACCCGGACAGCCTTAGGAAACACCATATATTTT; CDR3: CAIQTRTALGNTIYF
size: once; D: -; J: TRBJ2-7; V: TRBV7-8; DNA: TGTGCCAGCAGCTCCAGGGTGTACGAGCAGTACTTC; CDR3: CASSSRVYEQYF
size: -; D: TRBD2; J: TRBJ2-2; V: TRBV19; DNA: TGTGCCAGTAGTCCCCCTGGGGGACTAGCGGGTCCCGGGGAGCTGTTTTTT; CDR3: CASSPPGGLAGPGELFF